This T cell receptor (beta chain) was sequenced for a study of blood T cells in healthy people across ages. For the second PCR, which ran for about 6 to 12 cycles, a sample-barcoded 5' primer and a J-beta primer mix were used. TCRdb re-derived calls from the 5' RACE reads in MiXCR, one entry per CDR3 protein. The sample has about 720,000 distinct CDR3 sequences, approximately 22% seen once. The sequence was collected from a man aged 65 to 79 in good health. Specimen: blood.

This chain's CDR3 is CASSLLGTSTYEQYV. The DNA for the CDR3 is TGTGCCAGCAGCTTACTTGGGACAAGCACCTACGAGCAGTACGTC. The chain joins TRBV7-2 to TRBJ2-1, with D perhaps matching TRBD1 (6 bases). The better agreement between TRBJ2-7 and the DNA end casts doubt on the J call. This CDR3 has 15 residues. The germline CDR1 and CDR2 sequences are SGHTA and FQGNSA.